This T cell receptor (beta chain) is from a study of response to subunit inactivated influenza vaccine. Study-level findings and limits: It was suggested by the authors that few new T cells are recruited by each seasonal influenza vaccination.

As to this clonotype: No antigen is known for it.

V was trimmed by 1 base and J by 3 bases, leaving 10 bases between them. This CDR3 contains 15 residues. Via MiXCR, TCRdb re-called the RT-PCR reads, giving one row per CDR3 protein. The sample consists of 500,000 to 600,000 distinct CDR3 sequences, about 14% of them appearing once. The receptor's source is a man aged 50-60 years who received an inactivated influenza vaccine. The material sequenced was PBMCs from blood, taken approximately 12 days after vaccination. The genes are TRBV12-3 or TRBV12-4 and TRBJ2-1; no firm D call. CDR3 DNA sequence: TGTGCCAGCAGTTTAGGGCTCAACCTCTACAATGAGCAGTTCTTC. Translating gives CASSLGLNLYNEQFF.